The 14 T cell receptor beta chains reported below all come from one sample, sequenced in a study of T cell repertoires in cytomegalovirus infection. TCRdb re-analysed the reads in MiXCR, keeping a single row per CDR3 protein. In the table there are about 130,000 distinct CDR3 sequences, 7.5% to 9% of which are singletons. Specimen: PBMCs. The receptors stem from a human donor in good health (CMV status not recorded). Some clones in this sample may be carry-over from other donors' samples.

V and J are TRBV28 and TRBJ1-1; a possible D gene is TRBD1 (5 bases). Germline assignment: CDR1 MDHEN and CDR2 SYDVKM. The CDR3 totals 11 residues. The germline V and J ends were trimmed by 6 bases and 10 bases, with 12 bases remaining between them. The CDR3 is CASSRRDSAFF. The CDR3 coding sequence is TGTGCCAGCAGCCGCCGGGACTCAGCTTTCTTT.

This clonotype was counted ten times or more. The rearrangement joins TRBV28 to TRBJ2-7, with TRBD1 matching 11 bases. The junction had 4 bases not matched to a gene; V was cut back by 8 bases and J by 4 bases. Germline-derived CDR1 and CDR2 are MDHEN and SYDVKM. CDR3 size: 13 residues. Here the CDR3 reads CASLRDRGYEQYF. The CDR3 DNA reads as TGTGCCAGCCTCCGGGACAGGGGGTACGAGCAGTACTTC.

This clonotype was observed many times. V and J are TRBV20-1 and TRBJ1-2, with 9 bases identical to TRBD1. This CDR3 contains 15 residues. Per the germline V gene, CDR1 is DFQATT and CDR2 is SNEGSKA (reference sequence). V shed 7 bases and J 11 bases; nucleotides not matched to a gene: 20. The CDR3 sequence: CSVQLAGQGSARYTF. The CDR3 DNA reads as TGCAGTGTCCAACTAGCAGGACAGGGGTCTGCCCGATACACCTTC.

This clonotype showed up many times. The V gene is TRBV14, the J gene TRBJ1-2; D not certain. Germline CDR1 is SGHDN and CDR2 is FVKESK. This CDR3 spans 12 amino acids. With 6 bases removed from V and 6 bases from J, the gap between germline ends came to 11 bases. The CDR3 DNA reads as TGTGCCAGCAGGCTCGGGGAGGATGGCTACACCTTC. Translating it yields CASRLGEDGYTF.

This clonotype was seen at least ten times. Relative to the germline gene, one junction end is altered; a read error may explain this. The rearrangement uses TRBV15 and TRBJ2-5; 7 nucleotides align to TRBD1. The CDR3 consists of 15 residues. The germline CDR1 and CDR2 sequences are LNHNV and YYDKDF (reference sequence). The CDR3 DNA sequence: TGTGCCACCAGCAGACCCGGGACAGCCCAAGGGACCCAGTACTTC. It specifies CATSRPGTAQGTQYF.

This clonotype was recorded many times. The genes are TRBV20-1 and TRBJ1-2, with 7 bases identical to TRBD1. The germline CDR1 and CDR2 sequences are DFQATT and SNEGSKA (reference sequence). The V and J ends lost 1 base and 2 bases, in that order; junction bases with no gene match: 1. The CDR3 extends over 13 amino acids. CDR3 sequence reads: CSARGGQNYGYTF. As DNA, the CDR3 is TGCAGTGCTAGAGGGGGACAGAACTATGGCTACACCTTC.

This clonotype was found many times. This sequence joins TRBV11-2 and TRBJ2-3, with 9 nucleotides matching TRBD2. V shed 5 bases and J 4 bases; nucleotides not matched to a gene: 7. There are 15 residues in the CDR3. Germline V gives CDR1 SGHAT, CDR2 FQNNGV. The CDR3 bases are TGTGCCAGCAGCCCCGGGACTAGCAGCTCAGATACGCAGTATTTT. As protein: CASSPGTSSSDTQYF.

The chain couples TRBV15 to TRBJ2-4; D is uncertain. This CDR3 has 12 amino acids. Germline CDR1 and CDR2: LNHNV and YYDKDF (reference sequence). Trimming stripped 5 bases from V and 11 bases from J, with 13 bases between. The CDR3 nucleotides read TGTGCCACCAGCCGTACCGACCCCCTTCAGTACTTC. Translated: CATSRTDPLQYF.

The chain employs TRBV15 and TRBJ2-1; perhaps TRBD1 as D (6 bases). In germline, CDR1 is LNHNV, CDR2 YYDKDF (reference sequence). Trimming removed 0 bases at V and 9 bases at J, with 9 bases between. The CDR3 length is 13 residues. The CDR3 loop is CATSRDIGGEQFF. In nucleotides, the CDR3 is TGTGCCACCAGCAGAGATATAGGGGGTGAGCAGTTCTTC.

Comment on this clonotype: This CDR3 is missing its conserved last phenylalanine or tryptophan, likely due to a read error. The limits of the CDR3 on the DNA are not certain, so only TCRdb's listed CDR3 is given. This chain connects TRBV7-2 to TRBJ1-1. Inclusive of both ends, the CDR3 amounts to 12 amino acids. Germline V lookup: CDR1 SGHTA, CDR2 FQGNSA. The CDR3 protein is CASSRGQAEAFG.

This clonotype was counted a few times. This rearrangement joins TRBV20-1 to TRBJ1-5; the match to TRBD1 covers 7 bases. The CDR3 has 15 amino acids. The V gene's germline CDR1 is DFQATT and CDR2 SNEGSKA (reference sequence). V lost 3 bases to trimming and J lost 3 bases; unmatched junction nucleotides: 8. For the CDR3, the DNA is TGCAGTGCTAGTAAACGCCAGGGGGACAATCAGCCCCAGCATTTT. It yields the protein CSASKRQGDNQPQHF.

This clonotype was seen at least ten times. The V call is TRBV7-3, the J call TRBJ2-1; D remains ambiguous. The V and J ends lost 1 base and 5 bases respectively, with 6 bases between them. CDR3 length: 13 residues. Germline V gene data show CDR1 as SGHTA and CDR2 as FQGTGA. The CDR3 nucleotides are TGTGCCAGCAGCTTAATCGGAAACAATGAGCAGTTCTTC. This encodes CASSLIGNNEQFF.

This clonotype was counted at least ten times. The chain carries TRBV7-9 and TRBJ1-2; 10 nucleotides line up with TRBD1. Per germline, CDR1 SEHNR and CDR2 FQNEAQ (reference sequence). The CDR3 totals 16 residues. J lost 7 bases, V lost 5 bases, and 13 bases had no gene match. CDR3: CASSLTGGEIGFGYTF. CDR3 coding DNA: TGTGCCAGCAGCCTGACAGGGGGCGAGATCGGTTTTGGCTACACCTTC.

This clonotype was found many times. This rearrangement joins TRBV5-4 to TRBJ2-1, with TRBD2 matching over 15 bases. The length of the CDR3 is 15 residues. V trimming: 2 bases; J trimming: 7 bases; junction bases outside the gene matches: 1. Germline V gives CDR1 SGHNT, CDR2 YYREEE (reference sequence). The CDR3 region is CASSFGLAGGNEQFF. The DNA for the CDR3 is TGTGCCAGCAGCTTCGGACTAGCGGGGGGGAATGAGCAGTTCTTC.